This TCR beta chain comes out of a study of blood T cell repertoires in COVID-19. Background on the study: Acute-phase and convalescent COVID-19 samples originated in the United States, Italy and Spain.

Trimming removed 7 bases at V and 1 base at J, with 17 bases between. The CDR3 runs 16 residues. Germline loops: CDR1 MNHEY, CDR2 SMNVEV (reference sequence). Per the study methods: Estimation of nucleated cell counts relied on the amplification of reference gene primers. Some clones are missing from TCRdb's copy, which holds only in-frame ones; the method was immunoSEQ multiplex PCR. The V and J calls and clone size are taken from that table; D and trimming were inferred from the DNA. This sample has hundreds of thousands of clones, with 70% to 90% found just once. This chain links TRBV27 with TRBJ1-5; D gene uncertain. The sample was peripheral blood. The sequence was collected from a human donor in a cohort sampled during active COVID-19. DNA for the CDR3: TGTGCCAGCACCATTTGGGGAGGGCGGAGCAATCAGCCCCAGCATTTT. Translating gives CASTIWGGRSNQPQHF.